This is a list of T cell receptor beta chains from one sample in a study of regulatory T cells in long-lasting Graves disease. TCRdb processed the multiplex PCR reads anew with MiXCR; each CDR3 protein has one entry. The sample has approximately 540,000 distinct CDR3 sequences, more than 10% seen once. The same data also went into a second study, on T cells in Graves' hyperthyroidism and ophthalmopathy.

Here the sequenced sample was peripheral blood mononuclear cells (PBMCs), taken at new diagnosis, from a patient treated with antithyroid drugs. The receptors originated from a woman aged 25 to 39 with Graves disease. Both conserved end residues are part of each CDR3. Fields, in order: J gene, V gene, D gene, clone size, CDR3 DNA, CDR3 protein. D genes are given only for firm matches. For some rows the clone size is stated as once, few or many, or as a class when expanded; others skip it.

J gene: TRBJ2-7; V gene: TRBV2; D gene: TRBD2; clone size: many; CDR3 DNA: TGTGCCAGCAGCTCTCATACTAGCGGGATGGTCTACGAGCAGTACTTC; CDR3 protein: CASSSHTSGMVYEQYF
J gene: TRBJ1-6; V gene: TRBV5-6; D gene: TRBD1; clone size: -; CDR3 DNA: TGTGCCAGCAGCTTGGTCTCGGCAGGGGGCTTTTCACCCCTCCACTTT; CDR3 protein: CASSLVSAGGFSPLHF
J gene: TRBJ1-4; V gene: TRBV19; D gene: -; clone size: -; CDR3 DNA: TGTGCCAGTAGCTTACCGGCGGGGTTCCATGAAAAACTGTTTTTT; CDR3 protein: CASSLPAGFHEKLFF
J gene: TRBJ1-1; V gene: TRBV7-9; D gene: TRBD1; clone size: -; CDR3 DNA: TGTGCCAGCACCCCGACAGGGACTGAAGCTTTCTTT; CDR3 protein: CASTPTGTEAFF
J gene: TRBJ2-7; V gene: TRBV20-1; D gene: TRBD2; clone size: few; CDR3 DNA: TGCAGTGCAACCGGGACTAGCGGTGCCTACGAGCAGTACTTC; CDR3 protein: CSATGTSGAYEQYF
J gene: TRBJ1-2; V gene: TRBV5-1; D gene: -; clone size: -; CDR3 DNA: TGCGCCAGCGGCTTGGTACGGGCAACCCTGGATGGCTACACCTTC; CDR3 protein: CASGLVRATLDGYTF
J gene: TRBJ2-1; V gene: TRBV2; D gene: -; clone size: many; CDR3 DNA: TGTGCCAGCACCCAGGGAGGCTATGAGCAGTTCTTC; CDR3 protein: CASTQGGYEQFF
J gene: TRBJ2-7; V gene: TRBV28; D gene: -; clone size: many; CDR3 DNA: TGTGCCAGCAGTTTTTGGGGAGGCTCCTACGAGCAGTACTTC; CDR3 protein: CASSFWGGSYEQYF
J gene: TRBJ2-1; V gene: TRBV11-2; D gene: -; clone size: -; CDR3 DNA: TGTGCCAGCAGCCTCCGCGGAGTGGACTACAATGAGCAGTTCTTC; CDR3 protein: CASSLRGVDYNEQFF
J gene: TRBJ2-5; V gene: TRBV20-1; D gene: TRBD2; clone size: many; CDR3 DNA: TGCAGTGCTCTTAGCGGGAGGTTAGGAGTGACCCAGTACTTC; CDR3 protein: CSALSGRLGVTQYF
J gene: TRBJ1-5; V gene: TRBV3-1; D gene: -; clone size: many; CDR3 DNA: TGTGCCAGCAGTCGGGGTTATAGCAATCAGCCCCAGCATTTT; CDR3 protein: CASSRGYSNQPQHF
J gene: TRBJ1-5; V gene: TRBV6-1; D gene: TRBD1; clone size: many; CDR3 DNA: TGTGCCAGCAGTCAGCAGGGGGCCCTTCCCAATCAGCCCCAGCATTTT; CDR3 protein: CASSQQGALPNQPQHF
J gene: TRBJ1-1; V gene: TRBV7-9; D gene: -; clone size: -; CDR3 DNA: TGTGCCAGCAGCAAATATTCCCAGGGTAACACTGAAGCTTTCTTT; CDR3 protein: CASSKYSQGNTEAFF
J gene: TRBJ2-5; V gene: TRBV12-3/TRBV12-4; D gene: -; clone size: many; CDR3 DNA: TGTGCCAGCACCCTGATTGGGGAGACCCAGTACTTC; CDR3 protein: CASTLIGETQYF
J gene: TRBJ1-5; V gene: TRBV6-1; D gene: -; clone size: -; CDR3 DNA: TGTGCCAGCAGTGAAGCGCCCATGAGCGCGGGTTGGCAGCCCCAGCATTTT; CDR3 protein: CASSEAPMSAGWQPQHF
J gene: TRBJ1-2; V gene: TRBV6-2/TRBV6-3; D gene: -; clone size: -; CDR3 DNA: TGTGCCAGCAGTTATGGTGGCCTTAGGGGCTACACCTTC; CDR3 protein: CASSYGGLRGYTF
J gene: TRBJ2-1; V gene: TRBV19; D gene: TRBD2; clone size: few; CDR3 DNA: TGTGCCAGTAATGGGAGGGGCAATGAGCAGTTCTTC; CDR3 protein: CASNGRGNEQFF